Each of the 8 T cell receptor beta chains below was sequenced from the same sample in a study of T cell responses to AZD1222 COVID-19 vaccine. Repertoires were generated with immunoSEQ multiplex PCR, while TCRdb's copy carries only in-frame clones and drops some. Of some 150,000 clones listed, over 90% are singletons. Sequencing used peripheral blood, obtained on day 0 of AZD1222 vaccination. The receptors stem from an adult in good health.

The V gene is TRBV18, the J gene TRBJ2-2, with TRBD1 identical over 9 bases. With 5 bases clipped from V and 2 bases from J, the junction kept 15 bases outside the gene matches. This CDR3 is 19 amino acids long. The V gene's germline CDR1 is KGHSH and CDR2 LQKENI. The CDR3 DNA follows: TGTGCCAGCTCAGGCCGGGACAGGGTCAGAGTACCAAACACCGGGGAGCTGTTTTTT. Translation: CASSGRDRVRVPNTGELFF. The full variable domain, in which reference TRBV18 and TRBJ2-2 provide the parts outside the CDR3, is NAGVMQNPRHLVRRRGQEARLRCSPMKGHSHVYWYRQLPEEGLKFMVYLQKENIIDESGMPKERFSAEFPKEGPSILRIQQVVRGDSAAYFCASSGRDRVRVPNTGELFFGEGSRLTVL.

The chain is built from TRBV24-1 and TRBJ1-5; D gene ambiguous. Germline CDR1 is KGHDR and CDR2 is SFDVKD. Trimming stripped 5 bases from V and 1 base from J, with 8 bases between. The CDR3 contains 14 residues. CDR3 in amino acids: CATSGTLSNQPQHF. The CDR3 DNA follows: TGTGCCACCAGTGGCACCCTGAGCAATCAGCCCCAGCATTTT.

This chain uses TRBV18 with TRBJ2-4, with 7 bases that match TRBD2. Germline V gene data show CDR1 as KGHSH and CDR2 as LQKENI. The CDR3 totals 16 residues. The trim removed 4 bases at V and 8 bases at J, leaving 14 bases unmatched. The CDR3 loop is CASSRMTGEGRDIQYF. Here the CDR3 DNA reads TGTGCCAGCTCACGGATGACGGGAGAAGGGAGGGACATTCAGTACTTC.

The gene calls are TRBV11-2 and TRBJ2-1; a possible D gene is TRBD1 (5 bases). The CDR3 totals 13 residues. The ends were cut back, 0 bases at V and 8 bases at J, with 8 bases in the middle. CDR1 and CDR2 (germline): SGHAT, FQNNGV. The CDR3 DNA follows: TGTGCCAGCAGCTTAGAAGGGGTCCATGAGCAGTTCTTC. This codes for CASSLEGVHEQFF.

The genes are TRBV28 and TRBJ2-7; TRBD1 agrees at 7 bases. This CDR3 region has 12 residues. V dropped 10 bases and J dropped 4; count of bases not matched to a gene: 7. Germline loops: CDR1 MDHEN, CDR2 SYDVKM. The DNA for the CDR3 is TGTGCCACCTGCCGGGACAGTTACGAGCAGTACTTC. It yields the protein CATCRDSYEQYF.

This chain connects TRBV4-1 to TRBJ2-7; 7 bases match TRBD1. Unmatched junction bases numbered 11, after V lost 2 bases and J lost 4 bases. In germline, CDR1 is MGHRA, CDR2 YSYEKL. This CDR3 has 16 residues. CDR3: CASSQPGQQTLYEQYF. Here the CDR3 DNA reads TGCGCCAGCAGCCAACCGGGACAGCAAACCTTGTACGAGCAGTACTTC.

The rearrangement links TRBV27 to TRBJ2-3, with 9 bases fitting TRBD2. Per the germline V gene, CDR1 is MNHEY and CDR2 is SMNVEV (reference sequence). V shed 0 bases and J 5 bases; nucleotides not matched to a gene: 6. CDR3 length: 16 amino acids. In DNA, the CDR3 is TGTGCCAGCAGTTTATCGGAGGCTAGCGGGAAAGATACGCAGTATTTT. As protein: CASSLSEASGKDTQYF.

This rearrangement joins TRBV9 to TRBJ2-7; D tentatively fits TRBD1 or TRBD2 (5 bases each). The CDR3 length is 17 residues. Trimming pared 3 bases from V and 3 bases from J, leaving 22 bases between. The germline CDR1 and CDR2 sequences are SGDLS and YYNGEE. The CDR3 reads CASSAGARTTIFYEQYF. The CDR3 DNA follows: TGTGCCAGCAGCGCCGGGGCAAGGACGACCATTTTCTACGAGCAGTACTTC.